The 10 T cell receptor beta chains listed next were all sequenced from one sample in a study of CD8+ T cells in alopecia areata. RNA, once extracted, was reverse transcribed into cDNA for use as the sequencing template. Method: immunoSEQ multiplex PCR; TCRdb's copy keeps in-frame clones and lacks some. Among 150,000 to 250,000 clones listed, 55% to 75% were seen once. Indicated treatment: oral pan-JAK inhibitor, 5-10 mg twice daily. This material consisted of CD4+ T cells sorted from blood, taken at week 24, from a patient treated with tofacitinib. These receptors all stem from a human donor with alopecia areata.

The CDR3 region is CASSCTRDRCYQPQHF. The CDR3 region has the DNA TGTGCCAGCAGCTGTACCCGGGACAGGTGCTATCAGCCCCAGCATTTT. This chain links TRBV11-1 with TRBJ1-5, with TRBD1 matching 8 bases. Germline CDR1 SGHAT, CDR2 FQDESV (reference sequence). There are 16 residues in the CDR3. V shed 4 bases, J shed 5 bases, and the junction held 10 bases outside the gene matches.

This clone was seen a handful of times. The rearrangement uses TRBV5-1 and TRBJ2-5; TRBD2 matches 11 bases. After removal of 3 bases from V and 2 bases from J, the junction contained 6 bases not matched to a gene. Germline values: CDR1 SGHRS, CDR2 YFSETQ. This CDR3 comprises 16 residues. CDR3 region: CASSWGTSGSQETQYF. CDR3 DNA sequence: TGCGCCAGCAGCTGGGGGACTAGCGGATCACAAGAGACCCAGTACTTC.

This chain connects TRBV4-1 to TRBJ2-3, with 9 bases identical to TRBD2. Per germline, CDR1 MGHRA and CDR2 YSYEKL. The CDR3 extends over 16 amino acids. V shed 3 bases and J 2 bases; nucleotides not matched to a gene: 6. The CDR3 DNA is TGCGCCAGCAGCCACGCTAGCGGGATTGACACAGATACGCAGTATTTT. Translated: CASSHASGIDTDTQYF.

The chain combines TRBV30 with TRBJ1-3, with a possible D match to TRBD1 (6 bases). Trimming shortened V by 5 bases and J by 4 bases, and 12 bases separated the two germline ends. CDR3 length equals 13 residues. The germline gives CDR1 GTSNPN, CDR2 SVGIG (reference sequence). This CDR3 reads CAWAGHAGNTIYF. CDR3 bases: TGTGCCTGGGCGGGACATGCCGGAAACACCATATATTTT.

The chain has TRBV5-1 and TRBJ2-7; tentatively, D is TRBD1 (6 bases). The CDR3 is 15 residues long. Per germline, CDR1 SGHRS and CDR2 YFSETQ. Trimming took 3 bases from V and 3 from J, leaving 16 bases between them. CDR3 nucleotide sequence: TGCGCCAGCAGCTGGACAGCCCTCGAGGGCTACGAGCAGTACTTC. Its protein product is CASSWTALEGYEQYF.

This clone came up a few times. This chain joins TRBV5-1 and TRBJ2-3, with a possible D match to TRBD2 (6 bases). Germline V gives CDR1 SGHRS, CDR2 YFSETQ. Trimming stripped 0 bases from V and 6 bases from J, with 17 bases between. The CDR3 is 16 amino acids. CDR3 nucleotides: TGCGCCAGCAGCTTGGGCGGGACGCACGGCGCGGATACGCAGTATTTT. This encodes CASSLGGTHGADTQYF. Using reference TRBV5-1 and TRBJ2-3 for the parts outside the CDR3, the full variable domain is KAGVTQTPRYLIKTRGQQVTLSCSPISGHRSVSWYQQTPGQGLQFLFEYFSETQRNKGNFPGRFSGRQFSNSRSEMNVSTLELGDSALYLCASSLGGTHGADTQYFGPGTRLTVL.

The CDR3 loop reads CAWNRDTTNTGELFF. Written as DNA, the CDR3 is TGTGCCTGGAACCGGGACACCACGAACACCGGGGAGCTGTTTTTT. The chain is built from TRBV30 and TRBJ2-2, with a tentative D call TRBD1 (6 bases). CDR1 and CDR2 from the germline V gene are GTSNPN and SVGIG (reference sequence). The CDR3 contains 15 residues. Trimming took off 4 bases at V and 0 bases at J, with 12 bases between the two ends.

J is TRBJ1-2 and V is TRBV11-2; D ambiguous. Trimming pared 0 bases from V and 1 base from J, leaving 9 bases between. This CDR3 has 15 amino acids. Germline values: CDR1 SGHAT, CDR2 FQNNGV. This CDR3 reads CASSLDRSFNYGYTF. CDR3 DNA sequence: TGTGCCAGCAGCTTAGACAGGAGCTTTAACTATGGCTACACCTTC.

The rearrangement uses TRBV28 and TRBJ2-4; a weak D match, TRBD1 (5 bases). The CDR3 length is 16 residues. Looked up from germline, CDR1 is MDHEN and CDR2 is SYDVKM. V lost 6 bases to trimming and J lost 0 bases, with 15 bases between them. The CDR3 DNA sequence: TGTGCCAGCAGCTCTACAGGATGGGGAGCCAAAAACATTCAGTACTTC. Protein product: CASSSTGWGAKNIQYF.

In its sample, this clone was seen a few times. The rearrangement uses TRBV7-2 and TRBJ1-2, with TRBD1 identical over 8 bases. With V trimmed by 3 bases and J by 10 bases, 7 bases remained unmatched. The CDR3 has 13 residues. From germline, CDR1 is SGHTA and CDR2 FQGNSA. CDR3 in amino acids: CASSFTTTGVYTF. The CDR3 bases are TGTGCCAGCAGCTTCACCACGACAGGGGTCTACACCTTC. Supplemented by reference TRBV7-2 and TRBJ1-2, the full variable domain reads GAGVSQSPSNKVTEKGKDVELRCDPISGHTALYWYRQSLGQGLEFLIYFQGNSAPDKSGLPSDRFSAERTGGSVSTLTIQRTQQEDSAVYLCASSFTTTGVYTFGSGTRLTVV.